This T cell receptor (beta chain) was obtained from a study of OX40 agonist ivuxolimab in advanced cancers. Study as a whole: Across the patients, intravenous ivuxolimab was delivered every 2 weeks at 0.01 to 10 mg/kg. General study findings and limits: CD4+ and CD8+ blood T cells expanded clonally by week 6 at 0.1 to 3.0 mg/kg. Researchers did not establish what antigens the expanded peripheral T cells target.

CDR1 and CDR2 from the germline V gene are MNHNS and SASEGT. The CDR3 is made up of 14 amino acids. Comment on this clone: Its matching antigen is unknown. At one boundary the junction diverges from the germline segment, which might be a read error.

This table comes from immunoSEQ multiplex PCR, and its TCRdb copy is limited to in-frame clones, with some not included. The profile shows tens of thousands of clones, roughly 94% of them singletons. The input for sequencing was CD4+ or CD8+ T cells sorted from blood, taken in a trial of the OX40 agonist ivuxolimab. This sequence joins TRBV6-1 and TRBJ2-1, with a weak D call TRBD1 (7 bases). The origin of this receptor is an adult with an advanced solid tumor such as melanoma, head and neck, liver or kidney cancer. This CDR3 reads CASSERQGLIIPVF. Written as DNA, the CDR3 is TGTGCCAGCAGTGAAAGACAGGGACTCATCATACCCGTCTTC.